This T cell receptor (beta chain) was documented in a study of T cell responses to AZD1222 COVID-19 vaccine (dated by TCRdb to the early 2020s). Regarding the research as a whole: A total of approximately 230 trial participants underwent TCR sequencing, of whom approximately 210 received two doses of AZD1222 and 26 received two doses of the MenACWY control vaccine. Enrollment into the trials was organized by age into subgroups of 18-55, 56-69 and 70-plus years, and those subgroups contained about 160, 30 and 59 TCR-sequenced participants, respectively.

The CDR3 regions of human TCRbeta chains were analyzed by immunosequencing. The authors' analysis ran thus. Repertoire TCRs were matched against a reference library of SARS-CoV-2-specific TCRs generated with the MIRA antigen-specificity platform. Breadth was defined as the fraction of unique TCRs that were SARS-CoV-2-associated, and depth was defined as the fraction of total T cells that were SARS-CoV-2-associated. Using the MIRA data, every spike-specific TCR was mapped to the spike region that the TCR reacted to and assigned to either a CD4 or a CD8 class. Log10-transformed breadth and depth values were compared by one-way ANOVA with Sidak's multiple comparisons tests. TCRdb obtained this table from immuneACCESS and retained in-frame rearrangements with V and J assigned. These tables miss some clones; where compared with another copy, unresolved V genes account for less than half of the shortfall, and the remainder is unexplained. That table gives V, J and clone size, and the DNA gave D and trimming. This sample is represented by over 110,000 clones; 93% of them were singletons. The top ten hold 9.5% to 15% of the sample.

As regards this clone: The clone's antigen remains unknown. No base-level quality is on record; no much larger clone is a single base apart.

Cut back by 3 bases and 0 bases, the V and J ends lie 17 bases apart. CDR1 and CDR2 (KGHDR, SFDVKD) derive from the germline V gene. From the cysteine up to the phenylalanine, the CDR3 has a length of 18 residues. Only the CDR3 part of the read is kept: 54 bases, read in frame from the first base. The time point label on this specimen signifies: sample from adult after SARS-CoV-2 infection, after symptom onset. Two convalescent COVID-19 patients, sampled after symptom onset from adults with prior SARS-CoV-2 infection, were also TCR-sequenced for comparison. Findings and caveats that apply to the study as a whole: Participants were mostly white British and included more females than males, and it was suggested by the authors that clonal diversity may have been underestimated. Because no day 14 peak-response samples were available, repertoires were characterized only after the peak T cell response. Spike-specific TCR breadth and depth rose significantly after two AZD1222 doses compared with day 0 and with MenACWY recipients. The 56-69-year group was small, and its depth increase did not reach significance, likely because of low power. Reportedly, almost half of the unique spike-specific TCRs recognized epitopes lying outside the regions that are mutated in the B.1.351 and B.1.1.7 variants. Conclusions about previously exposed vaccinees were limited because only six AZD1222 recipients were SARS-CoV-2 seropositive at baseline. CD4 TCRs associated with the vaccine covered the entire spike protein, and the dominant responses were in regions 160-218 and 743-854.

The sample was peripheral blood, taken after recovery from COVID-19. The rearrangement joined TRBV24-1 to TRBJ1-3, and TRBD1 may be the D gene, going by 5 matching bases. This clonotype was sampled from an adult who had recovered from COVID-19. CDR3 protein: CATSDVVERGLSGNTIYF. The base sequence is TGTGCCACCAGTGATGTGGTCGAGAGGGGCCTCTCTGGAAACACCATATATTTT.